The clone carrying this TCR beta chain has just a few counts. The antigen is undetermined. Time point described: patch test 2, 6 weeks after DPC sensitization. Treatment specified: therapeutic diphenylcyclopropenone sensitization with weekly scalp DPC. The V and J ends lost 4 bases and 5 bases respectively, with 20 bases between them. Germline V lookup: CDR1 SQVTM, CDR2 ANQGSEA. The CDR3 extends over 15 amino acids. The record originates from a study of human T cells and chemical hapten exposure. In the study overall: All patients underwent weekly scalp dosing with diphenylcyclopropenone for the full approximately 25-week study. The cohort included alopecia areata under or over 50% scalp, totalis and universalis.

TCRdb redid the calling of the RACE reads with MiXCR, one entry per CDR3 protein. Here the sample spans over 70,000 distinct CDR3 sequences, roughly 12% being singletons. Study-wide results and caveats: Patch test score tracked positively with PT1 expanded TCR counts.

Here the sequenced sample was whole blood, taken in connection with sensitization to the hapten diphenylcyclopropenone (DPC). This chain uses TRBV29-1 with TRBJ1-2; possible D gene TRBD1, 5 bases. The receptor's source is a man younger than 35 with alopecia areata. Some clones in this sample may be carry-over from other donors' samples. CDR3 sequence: CSVGRSGDSPYGYTF. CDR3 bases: TGCAGCGTTGGCCGTAGCGGGGACTCTCCTTATGGCTACACCTTC.